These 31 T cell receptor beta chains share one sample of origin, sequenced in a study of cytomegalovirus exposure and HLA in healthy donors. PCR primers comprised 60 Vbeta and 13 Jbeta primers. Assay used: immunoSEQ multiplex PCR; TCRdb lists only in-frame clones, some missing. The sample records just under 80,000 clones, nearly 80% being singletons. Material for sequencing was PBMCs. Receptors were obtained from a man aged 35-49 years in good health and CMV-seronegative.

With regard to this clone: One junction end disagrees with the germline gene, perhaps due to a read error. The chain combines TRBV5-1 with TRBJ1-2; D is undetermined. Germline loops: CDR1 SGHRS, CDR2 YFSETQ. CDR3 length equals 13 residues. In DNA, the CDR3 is TGCGCCAGCAGCTTGGCAGAAAACCTTGGTGGCTCGTTC. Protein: CASSLAENLGGSF. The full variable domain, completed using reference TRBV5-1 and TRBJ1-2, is KAGVTQTPRYLIKTRGQQVTLSCSPISGHRSVSWYQQTPGQGLQFLFEYFSETQRNKGNFPGRFSGRQFSNSRSEMNVSTLELGDSALYLCASSLAENLGGSFGSGTRLTVV.

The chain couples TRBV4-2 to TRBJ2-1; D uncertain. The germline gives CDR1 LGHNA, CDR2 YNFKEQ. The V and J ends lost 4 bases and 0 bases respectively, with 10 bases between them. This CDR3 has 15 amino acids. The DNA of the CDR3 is TGTGCCAGCAGCCGAGACGCCTACTCCTACAATGAGCAGTTCTTC. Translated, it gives CASSRDAYSYNEQFF.

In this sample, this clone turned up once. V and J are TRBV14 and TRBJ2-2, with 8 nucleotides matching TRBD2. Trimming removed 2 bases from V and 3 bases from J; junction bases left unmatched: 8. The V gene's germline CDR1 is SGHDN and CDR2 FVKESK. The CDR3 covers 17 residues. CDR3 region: CASSQQTSAGDTGELFF. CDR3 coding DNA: TGTGCCAGCAGCCAACAGACTAGCGCGGGGGACACCGGGGAGCTGTTTTTT. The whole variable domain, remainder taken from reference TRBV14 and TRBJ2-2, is EAGVTQFPSHSVIEKGQTVTLRCDPISGHDNLYWYRRVMGKEIKFLLHFVKESKQDESGMPNNRFLAERTGGTYSTLKVQPAELEDSGVYFCASSQQTSAGDTGELFFGEGSRLTVL.

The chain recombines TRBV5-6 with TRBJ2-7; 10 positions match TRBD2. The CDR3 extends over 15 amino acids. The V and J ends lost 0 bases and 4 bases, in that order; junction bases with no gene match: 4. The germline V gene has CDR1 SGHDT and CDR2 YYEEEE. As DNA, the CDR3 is TGTGCCAGCAGCTTGGGAACTAGCGGGATGTACGAGCAGTACTTC. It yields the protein CASSLGTSGMYEQYF.

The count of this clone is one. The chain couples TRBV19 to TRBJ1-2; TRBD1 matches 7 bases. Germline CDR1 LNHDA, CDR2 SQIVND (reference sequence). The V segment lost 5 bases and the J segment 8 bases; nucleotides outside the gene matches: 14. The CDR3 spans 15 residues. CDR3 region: CASSPTRDSLSGYTF. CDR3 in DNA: TGTGCCAGTAGTCCCACCCGGGACAGCTTATCCGGCTACACCTTC.

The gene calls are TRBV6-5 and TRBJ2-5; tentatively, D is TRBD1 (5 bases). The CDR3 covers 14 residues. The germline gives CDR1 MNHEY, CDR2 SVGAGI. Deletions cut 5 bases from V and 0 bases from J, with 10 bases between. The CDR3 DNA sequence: TGTGCCAGCAGTAAGACAGCCGACCAAGAGACCCAGTACTTC. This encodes CASSKTADQETQYF.

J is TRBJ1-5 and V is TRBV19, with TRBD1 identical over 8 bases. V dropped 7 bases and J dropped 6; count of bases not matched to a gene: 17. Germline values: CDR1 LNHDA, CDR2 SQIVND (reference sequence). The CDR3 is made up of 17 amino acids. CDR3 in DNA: TGTGCCAGTACGGTGGGGACAGGAGGGACTGTTGGTCAGCCCCAGCATTTT. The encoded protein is CASTVGTGGTVGQPQHF. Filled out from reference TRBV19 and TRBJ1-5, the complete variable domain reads DGGITQSPKYLFRKEGQNVTLSCEQNLNHDAMYWYRQDPGQGLRLIYYSQIVNDFQKGDIAEGYSVSREKKESFPLTVTSAQKNPTAFYLCASTVGTGGTVGQPQHFGDGTRLSIL.

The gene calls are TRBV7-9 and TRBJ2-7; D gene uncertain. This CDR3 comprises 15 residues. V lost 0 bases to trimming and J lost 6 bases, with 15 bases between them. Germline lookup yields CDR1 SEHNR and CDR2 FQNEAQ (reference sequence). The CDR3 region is CASSLALTTVGEQYF. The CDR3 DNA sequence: TGTGCCAGCAGCTTAGCGCTCACAACAGTCGGCGAGCAGTACTTC.

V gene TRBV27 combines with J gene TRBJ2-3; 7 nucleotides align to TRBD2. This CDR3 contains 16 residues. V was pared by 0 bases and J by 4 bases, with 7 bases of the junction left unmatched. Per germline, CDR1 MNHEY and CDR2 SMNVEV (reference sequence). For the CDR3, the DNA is TGTGCCAGCAGTTTATCCCTTGGGGGGGTCGCAGATACGCAGTATTTT. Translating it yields CASSLSLGGVADTQYF.

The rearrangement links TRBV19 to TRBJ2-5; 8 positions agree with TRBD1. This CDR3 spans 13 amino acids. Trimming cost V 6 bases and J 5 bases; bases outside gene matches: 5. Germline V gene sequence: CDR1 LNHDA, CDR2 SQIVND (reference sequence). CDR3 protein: CASSVRGRETQYF. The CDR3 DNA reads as TGTGCCAGTAGCGTCAGGGGGCGGGAGACCCAGTACTTC.

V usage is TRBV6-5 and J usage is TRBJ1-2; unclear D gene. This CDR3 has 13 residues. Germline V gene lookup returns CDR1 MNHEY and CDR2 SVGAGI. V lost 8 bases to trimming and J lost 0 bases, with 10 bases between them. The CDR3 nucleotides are TGTGCCAGCTCAGAAAATCCTAACTATGGCTACACCTTC. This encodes CASSENPNYGYTF.

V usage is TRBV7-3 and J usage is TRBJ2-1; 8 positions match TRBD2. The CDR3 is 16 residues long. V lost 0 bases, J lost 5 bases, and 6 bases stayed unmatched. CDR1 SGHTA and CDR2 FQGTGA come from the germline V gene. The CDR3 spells CASSLTGTSGNNEQFF. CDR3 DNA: TGTGCCAGCAGCTTAACAGGAACTAGCGGCAACAATGAGCAGTTCTTC. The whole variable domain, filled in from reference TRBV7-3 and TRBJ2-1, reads GAGVSQTPSNKVTEKGKYVELRCDPISGHTALYWYRQSLGQGPEFLIYFQGTGAADDSGLPNDRFFAVRPEGSVSTLKIQRTERGDSAVYLCASSLTGTSGNNEQFFGPGTRLTVL.

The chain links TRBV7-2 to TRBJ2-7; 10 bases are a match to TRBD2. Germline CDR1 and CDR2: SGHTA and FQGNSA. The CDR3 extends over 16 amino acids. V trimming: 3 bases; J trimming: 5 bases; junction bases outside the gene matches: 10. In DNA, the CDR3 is TGTGCCAGCAGCTTCGTCAGCGGGAGGGTACTTCACGAGCAGTACTTC. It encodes CASSFVSGRVLHEQYF.

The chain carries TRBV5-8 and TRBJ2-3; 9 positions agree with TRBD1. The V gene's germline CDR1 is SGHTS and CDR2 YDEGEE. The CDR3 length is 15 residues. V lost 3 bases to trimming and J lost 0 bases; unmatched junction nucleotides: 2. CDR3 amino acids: CASSSGTGSTDTQYF. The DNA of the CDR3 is TGTGCCAGCAGCTCCGGGACAGGGAGCACAGATACGCAGTATTTT.

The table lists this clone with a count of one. The CDR3 bases are TGTGCCAGCAGCCAAGAGCAGGACAGGAACACTGAAGCTTTCTTT. Translating it yields CASSQEQDRNTEAFF. V and J are TRBV14 and TRBJ1-1, with D maybe TRBD1 (6 bases). Germline V gives CDR1 SGHDN, CDR2 FVKESK. This CDR3 is 15 amino acids long. Trimming removed 0 bases at V and 1 base at J, with 9 bases between.

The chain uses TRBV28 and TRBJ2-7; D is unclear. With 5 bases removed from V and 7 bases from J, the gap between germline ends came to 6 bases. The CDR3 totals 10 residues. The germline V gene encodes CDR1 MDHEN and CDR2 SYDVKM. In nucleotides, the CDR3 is TGTGCCAGCAGTACGAGAGAGCAGTACTTC. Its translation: CASSTREQYF.

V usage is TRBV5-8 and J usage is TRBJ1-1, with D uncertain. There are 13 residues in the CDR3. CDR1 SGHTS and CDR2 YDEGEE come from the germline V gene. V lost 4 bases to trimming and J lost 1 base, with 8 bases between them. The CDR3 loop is CASSRRQNTEAFF. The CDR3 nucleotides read TGTGCCAGCAGCCGCCGACAGAACACTGAAGCTTTCTTT.

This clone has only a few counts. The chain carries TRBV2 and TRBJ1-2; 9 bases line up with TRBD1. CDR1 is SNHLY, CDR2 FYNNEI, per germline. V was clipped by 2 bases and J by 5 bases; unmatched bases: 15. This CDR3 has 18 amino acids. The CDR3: CASSEKAQGQGYFYGYTF. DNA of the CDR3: TGTGCCAGCAGTGAAAAAGCCCAGGGACAGGGTTATTTTTATGGCTACACCTTC.

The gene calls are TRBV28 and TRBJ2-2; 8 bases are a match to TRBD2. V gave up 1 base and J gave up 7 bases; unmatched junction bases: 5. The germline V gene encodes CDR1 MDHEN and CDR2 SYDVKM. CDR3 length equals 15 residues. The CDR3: CASSLSGRVDGELFF. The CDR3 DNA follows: TGTGCCAGCAGTTTATCCGGGAGGGTGGACGGGGAGCTGTTTTTT. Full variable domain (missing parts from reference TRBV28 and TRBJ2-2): DVKVTQSSRYLVKRTGEKVFLECVQDMDHENMFWYRQDPGLGLRLIYFSYDVKMKEKGDIPEGYSVSREKKERFSLILESASTNQTSMYLCASSLSGRVDGELFFGEGSRLTVL.

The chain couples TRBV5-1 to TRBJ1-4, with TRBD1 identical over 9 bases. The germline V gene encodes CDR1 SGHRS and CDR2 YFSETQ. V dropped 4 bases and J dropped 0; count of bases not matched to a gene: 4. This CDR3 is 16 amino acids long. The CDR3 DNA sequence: TGCGCCAGCAGCAAGGGACAGGGTCCAACTAATGAAAAACTGTTTTTT. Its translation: CASSKGQGPTNEKLFF.

The CDR3 protein is CASSLERLTEAFF. The CDR3 region has the DNA TGTGCCAGCAGCTTAGAGCGCCTTACTGAAGCTTTCTTT. The chain is built from TRBV7-6 and TRBJ1-1; D is ambiguous. CDR1 is SGHVS, CDR2 FNYEAQ, per germline. V was trimmed by 1 base and J by 5 bases, leaving 8 bases between them. The CDR3 runs to 13 residues.

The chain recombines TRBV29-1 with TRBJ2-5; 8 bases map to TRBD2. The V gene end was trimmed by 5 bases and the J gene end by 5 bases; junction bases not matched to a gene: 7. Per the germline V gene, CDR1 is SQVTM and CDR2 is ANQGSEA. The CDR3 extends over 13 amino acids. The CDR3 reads CSVLSWTSETQYF. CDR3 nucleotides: TGCAGCGTTCTGAGTTGGACTAGCGAGACCCAGTACTTC.

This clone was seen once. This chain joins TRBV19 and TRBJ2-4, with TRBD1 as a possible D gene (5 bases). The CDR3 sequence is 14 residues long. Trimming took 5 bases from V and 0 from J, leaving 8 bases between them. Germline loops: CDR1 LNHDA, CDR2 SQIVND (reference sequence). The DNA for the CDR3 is TGTGCCAGTAGTCTACAGGTAGCCAAAAACATTCAGTACTTC. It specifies CASSLQVAKNIQYF.

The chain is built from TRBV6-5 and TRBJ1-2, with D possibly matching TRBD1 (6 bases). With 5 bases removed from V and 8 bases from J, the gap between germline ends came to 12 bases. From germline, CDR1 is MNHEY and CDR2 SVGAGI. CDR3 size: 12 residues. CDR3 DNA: TGTGCCAGCAGTCCCTCAGGGGTAGGCTACACCTTC. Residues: CASSPSGVGYTF.

The CDR3 DNA follows: TGCGCCAGCAGTGAGTCGTATAGCGGGAGGGCCGGTCCCACCGGGGAGCTGTTTTTT. The encoded protein is CASSESYSGRAGPTGELFF. The J gene is TRBJ2-2, the V gene TRBV10-1; 11 nucleotides match TRBD2. Trimming took 0 bases from V and 4 from J; bases not matched to a gene: 10. Germline V gene lookup returns CDR1 WNHNN and CDR2 SYGVQD (reference sequence). The CDR3 is 19 residues long.

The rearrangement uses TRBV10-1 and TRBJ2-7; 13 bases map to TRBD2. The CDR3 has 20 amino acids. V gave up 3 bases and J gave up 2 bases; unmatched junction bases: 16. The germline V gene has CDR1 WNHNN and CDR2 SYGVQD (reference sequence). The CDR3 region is CASSEFRGLAGEQPPYEQYF. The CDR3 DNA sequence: TGCGCCAGCAGTGAATTTAGAGGACTAGCGGGAGAGCAACCACCCTACGAGCAGTACTTC.

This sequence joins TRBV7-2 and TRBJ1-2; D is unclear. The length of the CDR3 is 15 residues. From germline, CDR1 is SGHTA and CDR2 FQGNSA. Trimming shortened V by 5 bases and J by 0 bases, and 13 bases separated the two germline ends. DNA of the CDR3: TGTGCCAGCAGCCCCGACACTGCTCCTAACTATGGCTACACCTTC. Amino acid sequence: CASSPDTAPNYGYTF.

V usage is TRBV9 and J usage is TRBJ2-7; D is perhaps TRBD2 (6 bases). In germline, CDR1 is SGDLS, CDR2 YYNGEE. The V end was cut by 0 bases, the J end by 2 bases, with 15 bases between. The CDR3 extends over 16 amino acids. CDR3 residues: CASSVGGSGSPYEQYF. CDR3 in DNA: TGTGCCAGCAGCGTAGGTGGTAGCGGAAGCCCCTACGAGCAGTACTTC. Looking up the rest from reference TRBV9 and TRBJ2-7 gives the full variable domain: DSGVTQTPKHLITATGQRVTLRCSPRSGDLSVYWYQQSLDQGLQFLIQYYNGEERAKGNILERFSAQQFPDLHSELNLSSLELGDSALYFCASSVGGSGSPYEQYFGPGTRLTVT.

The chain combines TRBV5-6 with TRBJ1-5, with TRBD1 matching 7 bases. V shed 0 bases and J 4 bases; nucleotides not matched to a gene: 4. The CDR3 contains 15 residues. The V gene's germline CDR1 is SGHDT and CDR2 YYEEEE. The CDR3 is CASSLEGAGNQPQHF. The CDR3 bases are TGTGCCAGCAGCTTGGAGGGGGCAGGAAATCAGCCCCAGCATTTT.

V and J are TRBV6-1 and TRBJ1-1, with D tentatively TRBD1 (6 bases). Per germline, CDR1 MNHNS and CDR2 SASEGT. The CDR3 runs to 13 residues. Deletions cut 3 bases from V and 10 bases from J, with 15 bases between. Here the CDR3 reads CASSETLQGSAFF. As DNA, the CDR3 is TGTGCCAGCAGTGAGACTCTACAGGGTTCAGCTTTCTTT.

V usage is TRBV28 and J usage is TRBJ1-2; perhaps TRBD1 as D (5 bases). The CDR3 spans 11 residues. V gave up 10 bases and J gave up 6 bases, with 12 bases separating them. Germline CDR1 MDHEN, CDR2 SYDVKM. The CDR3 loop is CATIEGDGYTF. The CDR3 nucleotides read TGTGCCACCATAGAAGGGGATGGCTACACCTTC.